The 11 T cell receptor beta chains presented below share a single source sample, sequenced in a study of T cells after yellow fever vaccination. Via MiXCR, TCRdb re-called the 5' RACE reads, giving one row per CDR3 protein. The sample holds about 580,000 distinct CDR3 sequences, 17% seen once. The starting material was PBMCs, obtained 5 days after the first yellow fever vaccination. The source of these receptors is a man aged 18 to 30 who received the YFV17D yellow fever vaccine.

In its sample, this clonotype was seen a few times. The chain recombines TRBV6-1 with TRBJ2-2; 9 bases match TRBD2. V shed 5 bases, J shed 1 base, and the junction held 2 bases outside the gene matches. The CDR3 runs to 15 residues. Germline V gives CDR1 MNHNS, CDR2 SASEGT. The CDR3 loop is CASSISGGNTGELFF. DNA for the CDR3: TGTGCCAGCAGTATTAGCGGGGGGAACACCGGGGAGCTGTTTTTT.

The chain uses TRBV6-4 and TRBJ2-1, with TRBD2 identical over 7 bases. The CDR3 is 15 amino acids. The germline CDR1 and CDR2 sequences are MRHNA and SNTAGT. V trimming: 3 bases; J trimming: 6 bases; junction bases outside the gene matches: 8. The CDR3 nucleotides are TGTGCCAGCAGTGAAGGACTAGGAATTGCCAATGAGCAGTTCTTC. This codes for CASSEGLGIANEQFF.

The CDR3 sequence: CASSPWASTDTQYF. Here the CDR3 DNA reads TGTGCCAGCAGCCCATGGGCTTCGACAGATACGCAGTATTTT. J is TRBJ2-3 and V is TRBV7-9; no firm D call. CDR1 is SEHNR and CDR2 is FQNEAQ in the germline V gene (reference sequence). This CDR3 comprises 14 residues. The V gene lost 5 bases and the J gene lost 3 bases, with 12 bases spanning the gap.

V is TRBV18 and J is TRBJ2-7; 11 bases map to TRBD2. Germline CDR1 is KGHSH and CDR2 is LQKENI. This CDR3 region has 16 residues. Trimming took 2 bases from V and 0 from J; bases not matched to a gene: 3. The CDR3, as DNA: TGTGCCAGCTCACCAGGTAGCGGGGGGGCCTCCTACGAGCAGTACGTC. Residues: CASSPGSGGASYEQYV.

The chain uses TRBV7-2 and TRBJ2-2; D is unclear. Trimming removed 5 bases from V and 6 bases from J, with 19 bases in between. This CDR3 is built from 16 residues. Germline V gene lookup returns CDR1 SGHTA and CDR2 FQGNSA. DNA of the CDR3: TGTGCCAGCAGCCCCAGCAGGTCCCTGAGTGCCGGGGAGCTGTTTTTT. Protein product: CASSPSRSLSAGELFF.

The rearrangement uses TRBV6-1 and TRBJ2-2, with a weak D call TRBD1 (6 bases). The V end lost 8 bases, the J end lost 6 bases, and 13 bases lay between the germline ends. Looked up from germline, CDR1 is MNHNS and CDR2 is SASEGT. This CDR3 is built from 13 residues. CDR3 loop: CASCAQGSGELFF. The CDR3 DNA reads TGTGCCAGCTGCGCCCAGGGGTCCGGGGAGCTGTTTTTT.

This clonotype was recorded a few times. This rearrangement joins TRBV7-9 to TRBJ1-2; D is unclear. Germline V lookup: CDR1 SEHNR, CDR2 FQNEAQ (reference sequence). Deletions cut 5 bases from V and 9 bases from J, with 10 bases between. The CDR3 sequence is 11 residues long. CDR3 nucleotides: TGTGCCAGCAGCCCGAGTGACCGCTACACCTTC. This sequence encodes CASSPSDRYTF.

The genes are TRBV7-2 and TRBJ1-2; perhaps TRBD1 as D (5 bases). V was shortened by 3 bases and J by 4 bases, with 18 bases between the two germline ends. The CDR3 is made up of 16 amino acids. Germline CDR1 is SGHTA and CDR2 is FQGNSA. Here the CDR3 DNA reads TGTGCCAGCAGCTTGCTACAAGGACGGAGGGGCTATGGCTACACCTTC. Its protein is CASSLLQGRRGYGYTF.

This clonotype was recorded a few times. The CDR3 here is CASSLVRASRVHEQFF. Written as DNA, the CDR3 is TGTGCCAGCAGCTTAGTTAGGGCTAGCAGAGTCCATGAGCAGTTCTTC. The V gene is TRBV11-1, the J gene TRBJ2-1, with D perhaps matching TRBD2 (5 bases). With 1 base removed from V and 8 bases from J, the gap between germline ends came to 18 bases. The germline gives CDR1 SGHAT, CDR2 FQDESV (reference sequence). The CDR3 runs to 16 residues.

V is TRBV6-1 and J is TRBJ2-7, with TRBD1 matching 9 bases. J gave up 3 bases and V 6 bases, and 6 bases lay outside the gene matches. CDR3 length: 14 amino acids. In germline, CDR1 is MNHNS, CDR2 SASEGT. CDR3 bases: TGTGCCAGCAGACCGGGACAGGGAAACTACGAGCAGTACTTC. It translates to CASRPGQGNYEQYF.

The J gene is TRBJ1-6, the V gene TRBV2; the D gene is possibly TRBD1 (5 bases). Trimming left V 8 bases short and J 7 bases short, with 12 bases between. Germline V gene sequence: CDR1 SNHLY, CDR2 FYNNEI. The CDR3 length is 13 residues. The CDR3 here is CASSPGNNSPLHF. The DNA of the CDR3 is TGTGCCAGCTCCCCAGGGAACAATTCACCCCTCCACTTT.